These 7 T cell receptor beta chains were all obtained from the same sample, sequenced in a study of PD-1 blockade in classical Hodgkin lymphoma. There was relapse after autologous stem cell transplantation in every patient, and there was variation in brentuximab vedotin exposure. The data were produced by immunoSEQ multiplex PCR, yet TCRdb's version contains in-frame clones alone and is incomplete. The sample lists 20,000 to 30,000 clones; more than 65% were seen once. The specimen comprised peripheral blood mononuclear cells (PBMCs), sampled at baseline. These receptor sequences come from a human donor with classical Hodgkin lymphoma.

The chain employs TRBV7-8 and TRBJ1-6; no clear D gene. Deletions cut 2 bases from V and 0 bases from J, with 8 bases between. The germline V gene has CDR1 SGHVS and CDR2 FQNEAQ. The CDR3 is made up of 16 amino acids. The CDR3 is CASSLTSSSYNSPLHF. The CDR3 nucleotides are TGTGCCAGCAGCTTAACGAGTAGCTCCTATAATTCACCCCTCCACTTT.

The chain joins TRBV15 to TRBJ1-5; D unclear. From germline, CDR1 is LNHNV and CDR2 YYDKDF (reference sequence). CDR3 length: 17 amino acids. V was pared by 4 bases and J by 4 bases, with 20 bases between. In DNA, the CDR3 is TGTGCCACCAGCACGAGGGTACACAATACACAAAATCAGCCCCAGCATTTT. Its translation is CATSTRVHNTQNQPQHF. Complete variable domain (other parts from reference TRBV15 and TRBJ1-5): DAMVIQNPRYQVTQFGKPVTLSCSQTLNHNVMYWYQQKSSQAPKLLFHYYDKDFNNEADTPDNFQSRRPNTSFCFLDIRSPGLGDTAMYLCATSTRVHNTQNQPQHFGDGTRLSIL.

The chain uses TRBV15 and TRBJ2-7; the match to TRBD1 covers 8 bases. From germline, CDR1 is LNHNV and CDR2 YYDKDF (reference sequence). V was pared by 5 bases and J by 3 bases, with 15 bases of the junction left unmatched. The CDR3 totals 17 residues. The CDR3 loop is CATSEIPGQATVYEQYF. CDR3 nucleotide sequence: TGTGCCACCAGCGAAATCCCGGGACAGGCAACGGTCTACGAGCAGTACTTC.

The CDR3 is CASSQEAARGSEQYF. For the CDR3, the DNA is TGTGCCAGCAGCCAAGAGGCGGCCAGGGGTAGCGAGCAGTACTTC. The rearrangement joins TRBV4-2 to TRBJ2-5; D might be TRBD1 (6 bases). Near its end, the DNA agrees better with TRBJ2-7, so the J call may be wrong. The CDR3 spans 15 residues. Germline assignment: CDR1 LGHNA and CDR2 YNFKEQ.

The CDR3 loop is CAWSENGRAQAFF. CDR3 bases: TGTGCCTGGAGTGAGAATGGGCGGGCGCAAGCTTTCTTT. The chain is built from TRBV30 and TRBJ1-1; D gene unclear. Trimming removed 1 base at V and 9 bases at J, with 15 bases between. This CDR3 contains 13 residues. Germline V gives CDR1 GTSNPN, CDR2 SVGIG (reference sequence).

The chain carries TRBV29-1 and TRBJ2-7, with 7 positions matching TRBD1. The germline gives CDR1 SQVTM, CDR2 ANQGSEA. The CDR3 has 13 residues. J gave up 7 bases and V 4 bases, and 10 bases lay outside the gene matches. The CDR3 DNA reads as TGCAGCGTTGCCGGGACAGCCGAGGGAGAGCAGTACTTC. Protein product: CSVAGTAEGEQYF.

The chain links TRBV6-1 to TRBJ2-4, with D unresolved. The ends were cut back, 5 bases at V and 1 base at J, with 12 bases in the middle. This CDR3 has 15 amino acids. Germline V gives CDR1 MNHNS, CDR2 SASEGT. The DNA for the CDR3 is TGTGCCAGCAGTCCAGCCGAAGTGGCCAAAAACATTCAGTACTTC. Translation: CASSPAEVAKNIQYF.